These 4 T cell receptor beta chains came from one sample sequenced in a study of shared clonotypes between healthy human individuals. Assay used: immunoSEQ multiplex PCR; TCRdb lists only in-frame clones, some missing. The sample consists of approximately 650,000 clones, about 95% of them appearing once. Only CD45RO-negative cells positively selected for CCR7 counted as naive CD8 cells, so terminally differentiated effector memory CD45RA+ cells were excluded. Specimen: naive CD8+ T cells sorted from blood. These receptors came from a woman aged 25 to 39 in good health.

The rearrangement uses TRBV9 and TRBJ2-5; the match to TRBD1 covers 7 bases. The DNA end is a closer match to TRBJ2-7, so the J assignment may be wrong. Germline lookup yields CDR1 SGDLS and CDR2 YYNGEE. The CDR3 has 15 residues. The CDR3 spells CASSPGDRLTLEQYF. CDR3 coding DNA: TGTGCCAGCAGCCCTGGGGACAGACTCACGCTCGAGCAGTACTTC.

The J gene is TRBJ2-5, the V gene TRBV28; the match to TRBD2 covers 13 bases. The germline V gene has CDR1 MDHEN and CDR2 SYDVKM. This CDR3 contains 15 residues. The junction had 8 bases not matched to a gene; V was cut back by 8 bases and J by 5 bases. CDR3 residues: CASSPTSGRTETQYF. In DNA form, the CDR3 reads TGTGCCAGCTCACCGACTAGCGGGAGGACGGAGACCCAGTACTTC. Supplemented by reference TRBV28 and TRBJ2-5, the full variable domain reads DVKVTQSSRYLVKRTGEKVFLECVQDMDHENMFWYRQDPGLGLRLIYFSYDVKMKEKGDIPEGYSVSREKKERFSLILESASTNQTSMYLCASSPTSGRTETQYFGPGTRLLVL.

The rearrangement links TRBV14 to TRBJ1-2, with no clear D. CDR1 and CDR2 (germline): SGHDN, FVKESK. CDR3 length equals 14 residues. Trimming shortened V by 1 base and J by 5 bases, and 11 bases separated the two germline ends. DNA of the CDR3: TGTGCCAGCAGCCAAGGTTACGGTCTGTATGGCTACACCTTC. This gives the protein CASSQGYGLYGYTF.

The V and J genes are TRBV6-5 and TRBJ1-1; D is uncertain. V lost 6 bases and J lost 0, with 11 bases in between. Germline CDR1 and CDR2: MNHEY and SVGAGI. CDR3 size: 14 residues. The CDR3 loop is CASRRELMNTEAFF. As DNA, the CDR3 is TGTGCCAGCAGACGGGAGTTAATGAACACTGAAGCTTTCTTT.